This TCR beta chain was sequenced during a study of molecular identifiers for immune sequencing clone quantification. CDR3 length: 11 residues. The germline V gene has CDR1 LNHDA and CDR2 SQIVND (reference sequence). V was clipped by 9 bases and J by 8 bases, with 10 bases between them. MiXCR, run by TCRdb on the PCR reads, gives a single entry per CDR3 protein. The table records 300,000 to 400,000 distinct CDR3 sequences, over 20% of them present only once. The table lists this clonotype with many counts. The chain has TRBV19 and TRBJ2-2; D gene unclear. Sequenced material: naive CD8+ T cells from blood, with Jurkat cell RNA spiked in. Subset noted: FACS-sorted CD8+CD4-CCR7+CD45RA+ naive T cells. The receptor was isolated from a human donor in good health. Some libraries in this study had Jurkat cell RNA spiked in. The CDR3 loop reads CASLHGGELFF. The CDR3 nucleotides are TGTGCCAGCCTACACGGAGGGGAGCTGTTTTTT.